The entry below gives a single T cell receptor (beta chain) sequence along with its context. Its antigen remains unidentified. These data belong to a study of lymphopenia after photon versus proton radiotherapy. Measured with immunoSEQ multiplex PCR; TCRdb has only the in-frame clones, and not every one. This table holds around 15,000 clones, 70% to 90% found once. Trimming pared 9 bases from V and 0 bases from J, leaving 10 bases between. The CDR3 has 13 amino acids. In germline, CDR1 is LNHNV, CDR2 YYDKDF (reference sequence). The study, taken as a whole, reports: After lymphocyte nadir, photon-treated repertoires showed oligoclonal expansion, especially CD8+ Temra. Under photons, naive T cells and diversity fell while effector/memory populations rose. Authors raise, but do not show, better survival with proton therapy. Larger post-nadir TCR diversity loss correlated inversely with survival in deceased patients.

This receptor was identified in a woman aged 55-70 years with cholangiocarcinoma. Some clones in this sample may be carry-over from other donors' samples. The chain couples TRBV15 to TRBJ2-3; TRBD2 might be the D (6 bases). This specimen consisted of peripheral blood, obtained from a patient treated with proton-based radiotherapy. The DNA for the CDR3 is TGTGCCACGGGACTTTACAGCACAGATACGCAGTATTTT. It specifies CATGLYSTDTQYF.